The TCR beta chain described here comes from a study of post-analysis software for immune sequencing data. Study-level information: Disease trajectories encompassed relapsing-remitting, secondary progressive and progressive-relapsing multiple sclerosis.

Study-level points and caveats: Patients with multiple sclerosis recorded significantly lower normalized Chao1 diversity than controls, the study found.

Prepared libraries of TCR beta cDNA carried unique molecular identifiers. When about 0.9 to 10 million T cells were used, they gave hundreds of thousands of cDNA molecules. TCRdb passed the PCR reads through MiXCR, listing each CDR3 protein once. This sample has 170,000 or so distinct CDR3 sequences, with around 28% found just once. In the case of this clonotype: Antigen specificity is unknown. One end of the junction fails to match germline, which may point to a read error.

Material for sequencing was blood. The receptor comes from a girl aged 5 to 17 with multiple sclerosis.

Written as DNA, the CDR3 is TGTGCCAGCAGGGACAGGGCAACCGGTGAAAGACTGTTTTTT. Protein product: CASRDRATGERLFF. V gene TRBV12-3 or TRBV12-4 combines with J gene TRBJ1-4; 8 nucleotides match TRBD1. The CDR3 extends over 14 amino acids.